This T cell receptor beta chain was profiled in a study of cytomegalovirus exposure and HLA in healthy donors. Germline assignment: CDR1 MGHDK and CDR2 SYGVNS. The CDR3 contains 14 residues. The J segment lost 6 bases and the V segment lost 5 bases, leaving 6 bases of the junction unmatched. It was with 60 Vbeta and 13 Jbeta primers that the PCR ran. The data were produced by immunoSEQ multiplex PCR, yet TCRdb's version contains in-frame clones alone and is incomplete. Here the sample spans around 120,000 clones, 70% to 80% being singletons. This clonotype originated in a woman between 50 and 59 years old in good health and CMV-seropositive. Sample: PBMCs. The V call is TRBV25-1, the J call TRBJ2-1; 8 bases are shared with TRBD2. CDR3 sequence: CASSLGGEFNEQFF. The CDR3 DNA follows: TGTGCCAGCAGTCTCGGGGGGGAATTCAATGAGCAGTTCTTC.